This T cell receptor (beta chain) is drawn from a study of T cells after yellow fever vaccination. Study-level information: The fractions with low cell numbers were processed using SMART-Seq v4 Ultra Low Input. The study, taken as a whole, reports: A weaker secondary response peaked on day 5, the primary on day 15.

This clonotype was seen more than once but under ten times. Antigen unknown. V was pared by 4 bases and J by 8 bases, with 9 bases of the junction left unmatched. CDR1 and CDR2 from the germline V gene are SGHRS and YFSETQ. The CDR3 spans 14 residues. The TCR cDNA carried a universal primer site and UMIs from 5'RACE template switching. One entry per CDR3 protein results from TCRdb running MiXCR on the 5' RACE reads. The table lists 620,000 or so distinct CDR3 sequences, 9% to 15% of them singletons. The material sequenced was PBMCs, taken on the day of the yellow fever booster vaccination. The origin of this receptor is a man younger than 45 who received the YFV17D yellow fever vaccine. The chain links TRBV5-1 to TRBJ1-3; 7 positions agree with TRBD1. DNA of the CDR3: TGCGCCAGCAGCCTCGGGACAGTGGGGGACACCATATATTTT. Translating gives CASSLGTVGDTIYF.